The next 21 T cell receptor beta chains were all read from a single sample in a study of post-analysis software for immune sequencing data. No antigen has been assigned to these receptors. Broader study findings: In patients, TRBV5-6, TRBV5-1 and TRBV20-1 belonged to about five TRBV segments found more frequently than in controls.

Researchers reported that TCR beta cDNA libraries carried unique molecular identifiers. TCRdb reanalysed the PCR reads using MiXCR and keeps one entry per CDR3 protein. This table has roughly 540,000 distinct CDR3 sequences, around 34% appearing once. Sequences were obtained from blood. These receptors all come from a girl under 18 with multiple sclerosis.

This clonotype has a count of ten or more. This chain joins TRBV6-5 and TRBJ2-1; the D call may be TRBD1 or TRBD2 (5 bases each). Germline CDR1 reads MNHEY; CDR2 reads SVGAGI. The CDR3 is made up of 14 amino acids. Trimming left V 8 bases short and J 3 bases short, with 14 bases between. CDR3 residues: CASRGTPVYNEQFF. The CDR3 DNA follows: TGTGCCAGCCGAGGGACCCCGGTCTACAATGAGCAGTTCTTC.

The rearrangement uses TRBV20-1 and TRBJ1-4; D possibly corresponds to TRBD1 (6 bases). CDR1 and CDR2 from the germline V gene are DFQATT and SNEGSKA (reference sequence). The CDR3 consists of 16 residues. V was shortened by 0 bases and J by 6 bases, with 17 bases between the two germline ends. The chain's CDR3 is CSARDWGRARYEKLFF. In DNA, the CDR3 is TGCAGTGCTAGAGACTGGGGGCGGGCCCGATATGAAAAACTGTTTTTT.

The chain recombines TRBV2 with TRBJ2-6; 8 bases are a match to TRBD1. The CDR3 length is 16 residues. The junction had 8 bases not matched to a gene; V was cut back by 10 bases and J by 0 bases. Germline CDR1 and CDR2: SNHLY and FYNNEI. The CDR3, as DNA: TGTGCCATCCAACAGGGGGGAGCCTCTGGGGCCAACGTCCTGACTTTC. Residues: CAIQQGGASGANVLTF.

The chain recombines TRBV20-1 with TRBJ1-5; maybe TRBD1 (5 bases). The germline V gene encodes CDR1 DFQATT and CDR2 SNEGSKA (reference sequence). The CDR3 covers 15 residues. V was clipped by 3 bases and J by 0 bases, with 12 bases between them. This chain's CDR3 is CSASTGPYSNQPQHF. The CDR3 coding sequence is TGCAGTGCTAGTACAGGCCCGTATAGCAATCAGCCCCAGCATTTT.

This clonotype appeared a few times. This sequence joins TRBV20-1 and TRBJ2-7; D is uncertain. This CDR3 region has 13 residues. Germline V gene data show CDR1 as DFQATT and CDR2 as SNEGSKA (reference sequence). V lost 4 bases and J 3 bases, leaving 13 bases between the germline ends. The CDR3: CSATAGKGYEQYF. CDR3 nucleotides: TGCAGTGCTACAGCAGGAAAGGGCTACGAGCAGTACTTC.

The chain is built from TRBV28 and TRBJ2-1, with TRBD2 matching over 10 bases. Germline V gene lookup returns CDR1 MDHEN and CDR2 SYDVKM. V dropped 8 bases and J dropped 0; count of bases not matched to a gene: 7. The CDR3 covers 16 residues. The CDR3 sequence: CASALAGAYSYNEQFF. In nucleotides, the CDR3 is TGTGCCAGCGCTCTAGCGGGGGCCTACTCCTACAATGAGCAGTTCTTC.

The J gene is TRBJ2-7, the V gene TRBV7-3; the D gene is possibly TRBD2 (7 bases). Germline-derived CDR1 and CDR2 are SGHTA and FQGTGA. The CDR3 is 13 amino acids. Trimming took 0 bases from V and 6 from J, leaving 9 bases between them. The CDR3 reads CASSLTAGAEQYF. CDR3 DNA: TGTGCCAGCAGCTTAACGGCGGGGGCCGAGCAGTACTTC.

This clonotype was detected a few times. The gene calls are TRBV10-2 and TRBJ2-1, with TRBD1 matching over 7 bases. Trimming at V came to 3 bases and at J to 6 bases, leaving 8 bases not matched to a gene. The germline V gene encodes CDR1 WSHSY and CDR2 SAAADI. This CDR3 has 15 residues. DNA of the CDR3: TGCGCCAGCAGTGATTTGACAGGGACGGGCAATGAGCAGTTCTTC. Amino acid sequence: CASSDLTGTGNEQFF.

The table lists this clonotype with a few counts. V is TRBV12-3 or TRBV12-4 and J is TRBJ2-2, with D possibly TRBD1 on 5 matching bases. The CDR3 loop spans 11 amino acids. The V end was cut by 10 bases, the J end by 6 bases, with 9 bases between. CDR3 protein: CATRESGELFF. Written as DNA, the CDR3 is TGTGCCACCAGGGAATCCGGGGAGCTGTTTTTT.

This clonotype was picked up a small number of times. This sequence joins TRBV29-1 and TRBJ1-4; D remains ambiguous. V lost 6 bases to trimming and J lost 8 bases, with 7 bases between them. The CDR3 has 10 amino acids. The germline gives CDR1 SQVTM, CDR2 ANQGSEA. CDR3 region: CSVGGEKLFF. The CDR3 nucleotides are TGCAGCGTCGGTGGGGAAAAACTGTTTTTT.

DNA of the CDR3: TGTGCCAGCAGTTCATCGTCGGACAAATTAGTCTATGGCTACACCTTC. This encodes CASSSSSDKLVYGYTF. This chain connects TRBV6-6 to TRBJ1-2; D perhaps matches TRBD1 (5 bases). The CDR3 extends over 16 amino acids. V gave up 4 bases and J gave up 4 bases, with 19 bases separating them. Germline V CDR1 and CDR2: MNHNY, SVGAGI (reference sequence).

The CDR3 region has the DNA TGTGCCAGCTCACTTCGGACAGGGCCGGACAATGAGCAGTTCTTC. This translates into CASSLRTGPDNEQFF. The gene calls are TRBV18 and TRBJ2-1; 8 bases match TRBD1. Trimming cost V 4 bases and J 5 bases; bases outside gene matches: 7. The CDR3 extends over 15 amino acids. Germline loops: CDR1 KGHSH, CDR2 LQKENI.

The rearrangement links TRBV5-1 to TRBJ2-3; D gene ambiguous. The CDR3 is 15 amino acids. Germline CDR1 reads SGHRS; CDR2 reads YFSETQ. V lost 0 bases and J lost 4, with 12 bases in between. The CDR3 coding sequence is TGCGCCAGCAGCTTGGGCTTGAGTGTCCCAGATACGCAGTATTTT. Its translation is CASSLGLSVPDTQYF.

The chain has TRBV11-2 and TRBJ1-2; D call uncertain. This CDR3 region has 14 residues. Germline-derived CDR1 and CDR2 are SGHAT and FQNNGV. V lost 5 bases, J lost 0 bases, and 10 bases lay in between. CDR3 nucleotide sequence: TGTGCCAGCAGCACCCGGGAAGCTAACTATGGCTACACCTTC. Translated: CASSTREANYGYTF.

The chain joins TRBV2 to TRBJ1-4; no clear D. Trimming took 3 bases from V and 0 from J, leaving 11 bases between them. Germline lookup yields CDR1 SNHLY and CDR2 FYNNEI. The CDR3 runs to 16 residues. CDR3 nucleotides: TGTGCCAGCAGTGAGTTCAGGCCCACAACTAATGAAAAACTGTTTTTT. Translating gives CASSEFRPTTNEKLFF.

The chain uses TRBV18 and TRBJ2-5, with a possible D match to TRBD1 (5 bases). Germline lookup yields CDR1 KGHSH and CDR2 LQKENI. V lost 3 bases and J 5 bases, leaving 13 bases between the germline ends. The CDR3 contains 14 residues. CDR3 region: CASSPRRDAETQYF. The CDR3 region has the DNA TGTGCCAGCTCACCCCGCAGGGATGCCGAGACCCAGTACTTC.

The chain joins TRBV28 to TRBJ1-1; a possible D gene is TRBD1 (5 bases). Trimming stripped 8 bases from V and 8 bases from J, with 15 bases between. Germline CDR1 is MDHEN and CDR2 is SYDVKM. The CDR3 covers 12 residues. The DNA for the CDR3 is TGTGCCAGCGCCTGGGGGTGGGGAGAAGCTTTCTTT. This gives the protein CASAWGWGEAFF.

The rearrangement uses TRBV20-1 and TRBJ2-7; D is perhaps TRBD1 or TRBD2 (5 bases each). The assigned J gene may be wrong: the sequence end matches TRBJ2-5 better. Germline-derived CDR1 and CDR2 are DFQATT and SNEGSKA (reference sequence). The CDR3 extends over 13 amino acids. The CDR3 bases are TGCAGTGCTCGCTTGGGGGAACAAGAGACCCAGTACTTC. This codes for CSARLGEQETQYF.

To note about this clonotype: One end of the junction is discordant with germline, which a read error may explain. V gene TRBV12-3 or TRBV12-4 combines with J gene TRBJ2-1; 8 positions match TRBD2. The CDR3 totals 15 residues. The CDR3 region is CASSLGGGSGNEQFF. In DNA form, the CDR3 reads TGTGCCAGTAGTTTGGGCGGGGGGTCTGGCAATGAGCAGTTCTTC.

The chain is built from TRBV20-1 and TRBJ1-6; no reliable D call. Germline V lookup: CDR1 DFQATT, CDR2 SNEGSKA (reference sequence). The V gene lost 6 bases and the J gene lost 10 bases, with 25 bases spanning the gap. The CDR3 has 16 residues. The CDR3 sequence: CSATDSAHIDESPLHF. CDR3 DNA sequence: TGCAGTGCCACCGACTCGGCGCACATTGATGAATCACCCCTCCACTTT.

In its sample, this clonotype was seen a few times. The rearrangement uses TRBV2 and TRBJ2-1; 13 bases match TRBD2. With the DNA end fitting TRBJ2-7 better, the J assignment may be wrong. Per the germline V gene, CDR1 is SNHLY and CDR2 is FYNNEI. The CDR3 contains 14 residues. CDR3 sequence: CASSGLAGVNEQYF. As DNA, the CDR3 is TGTGCCAGCAGCGGACTAGCGGGGGTCAATGAGCAGTACTTC.